The sequence of this T cell receptor (beta chain) was determined in a study of cytomegalovirus exposure and HLA in healthy donors. Trimming took 1 base from V and 0 from J, leaving 9 bases between them. The CDR3 runs to 15 residues. Germline V gives CDR1 SGHVS, CDR2 FQNEAQ. General study points: Many donors carried some public TCRs, although rarity characterized most TCR sequences.

Primers for the PCR totalled 60 Vbeta and 13 Jbeta. Profiling relied on immunoSEQ multiplex PCR, and the TCRdb table lists in-frame clones only, not all of them. The table shows 58,000 or so clones, with around 68% occurring only once. Concerning this clone itself: Its target is unknown.

This sequence joins TRBV7-8 and TRBJ1-2; no reliable D call. The clonotype comes from a middle-aged man in good health and CMV-seropositive. The sample was PBMCs. Here the CDR3 reads CASSLGGAANYGYTF. The DNA for the CDR3 is TGTGCCAGCAGCTTAGGTGGCGCGGCTAACTATGGCTACACCTTC. Combining the CDR3 with reference TRBV7-8 and TRBJ1-2 gives the whole variable domain GAGVSQSPRYKVAKRGQDVALRCDPISGHVSLFWYQQALGQGPEFLTYFQNEAQLDKSGLPSDRFFAERPEGSVSTLKIQRTQQEDSAVYLCASSLGGAANYGYTFGSGTRLTVV.